The rows below give T cell receptor beta chains drawn from one sample of a study of shared clonotypes between healthy human individuals. Assay used: immunoSEQ multiplex PCR; TCRdb lists only in-frame clones, some missing. The sample yields approximately 1.5 million clones, nearly 99% seen once. The specimen sequenced was naive CD4+ T cells sorted from blood. These receptors came from a man younger than 40 in good health. Each CDR3 is given with its conserved first and last residue. D genes are given only for firm matches.

V gene,D gene,J gene,CDR3 protein,CDR3 DNA
TRBV20-1,TRBD2,TRBJ2-7,CSAVADLAGHF,TGCAGTGCTGTGGCGGACCTAGCGGGACACTTC
TRBV5-1,TRBD2,TRBJ2-2,CASSRGLAGETGELFF,TGCGCCAGCAGCCGGGGACTAGCGGGAGAGACCGGGGAGCTGTTTTTT
TRBV19,TRBD2,TRBJ2-1,CASSKGLAGDEQFF,TGTGCCAGTAGTAAGGGACTAGCGGGAGATGAGCAGTTCTTC
TRBV15,-,TRBJ2-4,CATSKNPYMGKNIQYF,TGTGCCACCAGCAAAAACCCATACATGGGAAAAAACATTCAGTACTTC
TRBV19,-,TRBJ2-2,CASSIDDGGELFF,TGTGCCAGTAGTATAGATGACGGCGGGGAGCTGTTTTTT
TRBV6-1,-,TRBJ2-7,CASSEARGSREQYF,TGTGCCAGCAGTGAAGCTCGGGGAAGCCGCGAGCAGTACTTC
TRBV5-4,-,TRBJ1-3,CASRPRSGNTIYF,TGTGCCAGCCGACCTCGGTCCGGAAACACCATATATTTT
TRBV18,TRBD1,TRBJ1-1,CASSPRTGPTEAFF,TGTGCCAGCTCACCACGGACAGGGCCCACTGAAGCTTTCTTT
TRBV5-1,TRBD1,TRBJ2-3,CASSLDLETGDSTDTQYF,TGCGCCAGCAGCCTCGATCTGGAGACAGGGGACAGCACAGATACGCAGTATTTT
TRBV5-4,-,TRBJ1-2,CASSFLEPGPVAYTF,TGTGCCAGCAGCTTCCTGGAGCCGGGGCCAGTCGCCTACACCTTC
TRBV19,-,TRBJ2-1,CASSPSPSLDYNEQFF,TGTGCCAGTAGTCCATCGCCTAGCTTAGATTACAATGAGCAGTTCTTC
TRBV5-1,TRBD2,TRBJ2-1,CASSRGLADYNEQFF,TGCGCCAGCAGCCGGGGACTAGCGGATTACAATGAGCAGTTCTTC
TRBV18,TRBD1,TRBJ2-1,CASSPYRTGQSYNEQFF,TGTGCCAGCTCACCTTATAGGACAGGGCAATCCTACAATGAGCAGTTCTTC
TRBV7-9,-,TRBJ2-1,CASTKPGLFYNEQFF,TGTGCCAGCACCAAACCGGGACTCTTCTACAATGAGCAGTTCTTC
TRBV5-1,-,TRBJ2-1,CASSSSAHYNEQFF,TGCGCCAGCAGTTCGAGCGCCCACTACAATGAGCAGTTCTTC
TRBV7-2,TRBD1,TRBJ1-1,CASSLEGRGDTEAFF,TGTGCCAGCAGCTTAGAAGGCAGGGGGGACACTGAAGCTTTCTTT